This paragraph covers one T cell receptor beta chain sequence. No antigen is known for it. The sample is drawn from a study of T cells in Graves' hyperthyroidism and ophthalmopathy. The V gene end was trimmed by 5 bases and the J gene end by 8 bases; junction bases not matched to a gene: 10. Germline CDR1 is SNHLY and CDR2 is FYNNEI. CDR3 length: 14 amino acids. Study-wide findings and caveats: Ophthalmopathy and stable hyperthyroidism were told apart by a 13 V-J model. Among thyroid clonotypes expanded above 0.001, most also appeared in blood.

Diagnostic assessment was based on clinical symptoms, serum thyroxine and TRAb, thyroid ultrasound and orbital computed tomography. The investigators amplified TCR beta CDR3 regions from RNA transcripts. Researchers ran a first-round RT-PCR on the TCR CDR3 using the HTBI primer set. TCRdb re-called the multiplex PCR reads through MiXCR, storing one row per CDR3 protein. Among hundreds of thousands of distinct CDR3 sequences, 45% were seen once, and the ten largest hold approximately 7.2%. The clonotype originates from an adult man with Graves' disease, either hyperthyroidism or ophthalmopathy (not recorded which). Specimen: peripheral blood or thyroid tissue (not recorded which). V usage is TRBV2 and J usage is TRBJ1-2, with TRBD1 matching 8 bases. The CDR3 DNA follows: TGTGCCAGCAGTTTAGCCCGGACAGGGCGCGGCTACACCTTC. Translating gives CASSLARTGRGYTF.